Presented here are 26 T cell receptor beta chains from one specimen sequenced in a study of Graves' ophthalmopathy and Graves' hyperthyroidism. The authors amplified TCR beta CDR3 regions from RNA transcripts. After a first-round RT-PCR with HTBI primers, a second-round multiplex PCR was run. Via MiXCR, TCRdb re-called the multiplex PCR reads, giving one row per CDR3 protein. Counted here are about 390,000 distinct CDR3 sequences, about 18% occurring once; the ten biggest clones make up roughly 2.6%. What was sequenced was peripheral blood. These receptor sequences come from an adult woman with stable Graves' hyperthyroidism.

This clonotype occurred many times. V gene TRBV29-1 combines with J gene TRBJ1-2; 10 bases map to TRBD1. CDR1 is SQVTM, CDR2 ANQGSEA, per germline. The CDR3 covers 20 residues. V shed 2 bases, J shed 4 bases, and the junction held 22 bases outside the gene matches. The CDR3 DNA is TGCAGCGTTGAATCGGGTGGAGGATCCGGCACAGACAGGGGGCGCTATGGCTACACCTTC. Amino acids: CSVESGGGSGTDRGRYGYTF.

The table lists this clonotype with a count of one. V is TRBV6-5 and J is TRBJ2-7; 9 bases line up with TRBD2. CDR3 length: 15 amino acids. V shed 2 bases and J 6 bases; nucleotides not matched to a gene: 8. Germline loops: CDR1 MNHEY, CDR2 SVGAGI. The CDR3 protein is CASSYLGLALGEQYF. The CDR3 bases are TGTGCCAGCAGTTACCTGGGACTAGCTCTTGGCGAGCAGTACTTC.

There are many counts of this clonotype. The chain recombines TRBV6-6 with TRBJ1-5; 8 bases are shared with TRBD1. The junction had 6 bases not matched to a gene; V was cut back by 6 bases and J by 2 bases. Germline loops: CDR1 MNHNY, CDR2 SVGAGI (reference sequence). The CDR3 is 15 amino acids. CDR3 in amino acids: CASRSGQGGNQPQHF. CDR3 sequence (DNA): TGTGCCAGCAGATCCGGACAGGGCGGCAATCAGCCCCAGCATTTT.

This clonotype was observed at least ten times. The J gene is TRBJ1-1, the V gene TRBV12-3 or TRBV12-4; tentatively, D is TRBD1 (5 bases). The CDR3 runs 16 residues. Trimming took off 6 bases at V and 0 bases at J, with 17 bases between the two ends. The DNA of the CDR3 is TGTGCCAGCAGCCCTACGGACAACTTCATGAACACTGAAGCTTTCTTT. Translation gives CASSPTDNFMNTEAFF.

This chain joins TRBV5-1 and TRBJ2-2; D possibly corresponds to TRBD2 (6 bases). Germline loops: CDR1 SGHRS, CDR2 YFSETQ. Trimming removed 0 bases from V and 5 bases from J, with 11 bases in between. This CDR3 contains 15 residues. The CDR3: CASSLAGVETGELFF. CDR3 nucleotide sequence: TGCGCCAGCAGCTTGGCGGGGGTTGAGACCGGGGAGCTGTTTTTT.

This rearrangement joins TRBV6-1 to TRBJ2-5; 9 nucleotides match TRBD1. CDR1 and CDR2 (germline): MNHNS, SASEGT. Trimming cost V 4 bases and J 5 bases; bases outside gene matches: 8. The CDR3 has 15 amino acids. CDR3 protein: CASSGRTGVVETQYF. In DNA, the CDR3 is TGTGCCAGCAGTGGACGGACAGGGGTAGTGGAGACCCAGTACTTC.

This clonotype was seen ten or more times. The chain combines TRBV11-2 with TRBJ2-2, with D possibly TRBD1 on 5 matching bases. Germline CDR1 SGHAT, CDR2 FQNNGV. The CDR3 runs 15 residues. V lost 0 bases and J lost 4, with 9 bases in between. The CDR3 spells CASSLEGVSTGELFF. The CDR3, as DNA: TGTGCCAGCAGCTTAGAAGGGGTGAGCACCGGGGAGCTGTTTTTT.

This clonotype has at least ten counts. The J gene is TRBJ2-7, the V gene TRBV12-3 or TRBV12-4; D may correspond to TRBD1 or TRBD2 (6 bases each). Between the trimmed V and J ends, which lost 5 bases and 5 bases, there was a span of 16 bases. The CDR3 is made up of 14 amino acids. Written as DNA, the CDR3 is TGTGCCAGCAGTCCTTGGGGGGCCAGGAACGAGCAGTACTTC. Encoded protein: CASSPWGARNEQYF.

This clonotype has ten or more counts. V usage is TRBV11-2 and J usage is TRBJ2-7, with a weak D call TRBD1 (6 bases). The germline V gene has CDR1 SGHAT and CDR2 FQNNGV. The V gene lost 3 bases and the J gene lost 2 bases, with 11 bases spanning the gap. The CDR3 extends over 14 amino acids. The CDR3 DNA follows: TGTGCCAGCAGCTTTCCGGGACACCCCTACGAGCAGTACTTC. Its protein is CASSFPGHPYEQYF.

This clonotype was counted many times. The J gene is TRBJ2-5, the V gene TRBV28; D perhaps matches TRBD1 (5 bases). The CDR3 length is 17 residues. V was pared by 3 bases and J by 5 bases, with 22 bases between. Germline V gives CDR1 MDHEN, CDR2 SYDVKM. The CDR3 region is CASSFTQGSTNAETQYF. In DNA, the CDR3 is TGTGCCAGCAGTTTCACCCAGGGAAGCACCAACGCGGAGACCCAGTACTTC. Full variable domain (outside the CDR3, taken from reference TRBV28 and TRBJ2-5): DVKVTQSSRYLVKRTGEKVFLECVQDMDHENMFWYRQDPGLGLRLIYFSYDVKMKEKGDIPEGYSVSREKKERFSLILESASTNQTSMYLCASSFTQGSTNAETQYFGPGTRLLVL.

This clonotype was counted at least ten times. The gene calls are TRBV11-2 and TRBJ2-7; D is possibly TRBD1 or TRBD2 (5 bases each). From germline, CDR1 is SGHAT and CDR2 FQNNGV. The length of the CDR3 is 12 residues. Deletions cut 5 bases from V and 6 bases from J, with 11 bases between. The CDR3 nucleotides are TGTGCCAGCAGCCCAGCTGGGGGCGAGCAGTACTTC. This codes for CASSPAGGEQYF.

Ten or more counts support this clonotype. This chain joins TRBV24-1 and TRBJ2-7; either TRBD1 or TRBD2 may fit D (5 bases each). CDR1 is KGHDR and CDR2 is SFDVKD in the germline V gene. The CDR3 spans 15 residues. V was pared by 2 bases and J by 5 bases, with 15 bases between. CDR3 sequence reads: CATSDSRGRGDEQYF. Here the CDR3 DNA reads TGTGCCACCAGTGATTCCCGTGGAAGGGGAGACGAGCAGTACTTC.

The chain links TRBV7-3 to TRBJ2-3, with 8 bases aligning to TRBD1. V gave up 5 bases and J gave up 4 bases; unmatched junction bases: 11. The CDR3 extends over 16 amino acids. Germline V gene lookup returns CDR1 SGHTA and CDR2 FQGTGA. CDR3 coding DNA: TGTGCCAGCAGCCGAGCAGGGGGCGCGACCCCAGATACGCAGTATTTT. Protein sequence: CASSRAGGATPDTQYF.

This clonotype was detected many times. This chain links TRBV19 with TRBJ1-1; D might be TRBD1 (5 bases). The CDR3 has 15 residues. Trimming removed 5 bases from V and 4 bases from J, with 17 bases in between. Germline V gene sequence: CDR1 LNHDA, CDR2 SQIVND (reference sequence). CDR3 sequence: CASSLPGRGVTEAFF. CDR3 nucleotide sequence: TGTGCCAGTAGTCTCCCGGGGAGGGGCGTCACTGAAGCTTTCTTT.

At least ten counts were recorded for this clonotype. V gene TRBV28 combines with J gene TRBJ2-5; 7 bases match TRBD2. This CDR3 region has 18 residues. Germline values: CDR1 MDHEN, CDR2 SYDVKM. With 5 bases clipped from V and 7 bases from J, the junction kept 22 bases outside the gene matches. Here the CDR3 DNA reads TGTGCCAGCAGTCCTCGTTTTTCGCTGTGGCGGGAGAAGGGGACCCAGTACTTC. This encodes CASSPRFSLWREKGTQYF.

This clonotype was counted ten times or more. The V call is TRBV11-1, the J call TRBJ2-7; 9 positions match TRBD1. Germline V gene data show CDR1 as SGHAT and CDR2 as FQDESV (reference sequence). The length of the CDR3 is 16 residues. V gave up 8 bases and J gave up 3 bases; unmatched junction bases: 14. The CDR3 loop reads CASSPEMGGQGYEQYF. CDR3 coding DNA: TGTGCCAGCTCGCCCGAAATGGGGGGACAGGGCTACGAGCAGTACTTC.

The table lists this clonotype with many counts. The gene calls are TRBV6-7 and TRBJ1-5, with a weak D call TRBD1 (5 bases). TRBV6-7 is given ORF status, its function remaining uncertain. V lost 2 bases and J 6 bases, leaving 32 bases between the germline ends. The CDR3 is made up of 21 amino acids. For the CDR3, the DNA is TGTGCCAGCAGTTACCAAAAACGGACAACGGGAATCATTCCAAATGCTCAGCCCCAGCATTTT. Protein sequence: CASSYQKRTTGIIPNAQPQHF.

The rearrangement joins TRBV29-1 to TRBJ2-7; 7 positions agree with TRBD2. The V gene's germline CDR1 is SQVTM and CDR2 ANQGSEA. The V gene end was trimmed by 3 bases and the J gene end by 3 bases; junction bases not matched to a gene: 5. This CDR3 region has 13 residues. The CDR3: CSVDPGGGYEQYF. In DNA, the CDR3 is TGCAGCGTTGATCCGGGGGGAGGCTACGAGCAGTACTTC.

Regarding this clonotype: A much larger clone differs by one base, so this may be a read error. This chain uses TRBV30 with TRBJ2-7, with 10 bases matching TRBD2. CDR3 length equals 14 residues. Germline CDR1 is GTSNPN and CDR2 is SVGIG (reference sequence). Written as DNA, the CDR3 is TGTGCCCGGAGGAGAGCGGGAGGGCCCTACGAGCAGTACTTC. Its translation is CARRRAGGPYEQYF. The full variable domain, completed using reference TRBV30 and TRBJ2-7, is SQTIHQWPATLVQPVGSPLSLECTVEGTSNPNLYWYRQAAGRGLQLLFYSVGIGQISSEVPQNLSASRPQDRQFILSSKKLLLSDSGFYLCARRRAGGPYEQYFGPGTRLTVT.

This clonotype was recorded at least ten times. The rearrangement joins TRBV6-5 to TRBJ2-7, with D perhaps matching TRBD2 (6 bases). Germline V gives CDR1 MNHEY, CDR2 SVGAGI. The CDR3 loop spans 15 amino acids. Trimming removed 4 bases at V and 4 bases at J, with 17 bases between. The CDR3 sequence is CASSLAGTYGYEQYF. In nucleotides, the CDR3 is TGTGCCAGCAGTTTAGCTGGGACTTACGGGTACGAGCAGTACTTC.

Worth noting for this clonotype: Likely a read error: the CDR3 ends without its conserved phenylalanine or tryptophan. Here the CDR3 reads CASAQAVYSNQPQHV. CDR3 sequence (DNA): TGTGCCAGCGCACAGGCGGTATATAGCAATCAGCCCCAGCATGTT. This chain connects TRBV6-1 to TRBJ1-5, with D tentatively TRBD1 (5 bases). The CDR3 length is 15 residues. Germline values: CDR1 MNHNS, CDR2 SASEGT. The V end lost 8 bases, the J end lost 0 bases, and 14 bases lay between the germline ends.

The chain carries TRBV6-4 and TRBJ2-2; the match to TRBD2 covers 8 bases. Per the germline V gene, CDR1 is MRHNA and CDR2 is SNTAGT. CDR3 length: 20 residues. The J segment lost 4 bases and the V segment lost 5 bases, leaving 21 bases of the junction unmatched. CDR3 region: CASSLHSLTGGPFGTGELFF. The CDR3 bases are TGTGCCAGCAGTCTCCACTCACTAACGGGAGGGCCCTTTGGCACCGGGGAGCTGTTTTTT.

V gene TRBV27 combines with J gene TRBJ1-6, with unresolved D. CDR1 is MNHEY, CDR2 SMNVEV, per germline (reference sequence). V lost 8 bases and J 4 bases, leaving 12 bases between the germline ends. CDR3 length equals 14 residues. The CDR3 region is CASGPPSYNSPLHF. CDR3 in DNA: TGTGCCAGCGGGCCACCCTCGTATAATTCACCCCTCCACTTT.

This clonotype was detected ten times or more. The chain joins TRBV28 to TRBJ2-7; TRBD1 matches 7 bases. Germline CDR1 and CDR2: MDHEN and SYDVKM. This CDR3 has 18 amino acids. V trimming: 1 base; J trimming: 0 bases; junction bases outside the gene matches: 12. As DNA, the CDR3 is TGTGCCAGCAGTTTATATCCCCGCACAGGGGTTTCCTCCTACGAGCAGTACTTC. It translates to CASSLYPRTGVSSYEQYF.

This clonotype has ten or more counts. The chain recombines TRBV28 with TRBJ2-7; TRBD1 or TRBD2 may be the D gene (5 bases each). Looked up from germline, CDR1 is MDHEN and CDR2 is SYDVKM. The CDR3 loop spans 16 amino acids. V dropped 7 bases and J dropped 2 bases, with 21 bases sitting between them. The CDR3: CASTPSHGTSTYEQYF. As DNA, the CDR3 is TGTGCCAGCACTCCGTCCCACGGGACGTCAACCTACGAGCAGTACTTC. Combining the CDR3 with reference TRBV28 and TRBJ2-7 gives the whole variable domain DVKVTQSSRYLVKRTGEKVFLECVQDMDHENMFWYRQDPGLGLRLIYFSYDVKMKEKGDIPEGYSVSREKKERFSLILESASTNQTSMYLCASTPSHGTSTYEQYFGPGTRLTVT.

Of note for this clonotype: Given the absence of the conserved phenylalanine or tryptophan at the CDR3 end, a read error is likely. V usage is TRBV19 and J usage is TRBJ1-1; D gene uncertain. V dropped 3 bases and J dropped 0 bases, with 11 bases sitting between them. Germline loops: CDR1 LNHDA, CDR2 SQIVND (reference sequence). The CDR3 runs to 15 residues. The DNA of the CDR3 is TGTGCCAGTAGTATTGCCAGCACCATGAACACTGAAGCTTTCTTG. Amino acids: CASSIASTMNTEAFL.